This T cell receptor beta chain was captured by sequencing in a study of early T cells in non-severe SARS-CoV-2 infection. This CDR3 is built from 13 residues. Germline values: CDR1 SQVTM, CDR2 ANQGSEA. Attached unique molecular identifiers marked individual cDNA molecules. A single record per CDR3 protein comes from TCRdb applying MiXCR to the 5' RACE reads. The data show approximately 100,000 distinct CDR3 sequences, with 12% to 15% seen just once and 6.1% held by the top ten. Sequencing used whole blood. The TCR sequence derives from an adult who was a healthcare worker with PCR-confirmed SARS-CoV-2 infection or an uninfected control (not recorded which). This chain links TRBV29-1 with TRBJ2-7; 9 bases line up with TRBD1. The chain's CDR3 is CTVIRDREGEQYF. The CDR3 nucleotides are TGCACTGTAATCCGGGACAGGGAAGGCGAGCAGTACTTC.